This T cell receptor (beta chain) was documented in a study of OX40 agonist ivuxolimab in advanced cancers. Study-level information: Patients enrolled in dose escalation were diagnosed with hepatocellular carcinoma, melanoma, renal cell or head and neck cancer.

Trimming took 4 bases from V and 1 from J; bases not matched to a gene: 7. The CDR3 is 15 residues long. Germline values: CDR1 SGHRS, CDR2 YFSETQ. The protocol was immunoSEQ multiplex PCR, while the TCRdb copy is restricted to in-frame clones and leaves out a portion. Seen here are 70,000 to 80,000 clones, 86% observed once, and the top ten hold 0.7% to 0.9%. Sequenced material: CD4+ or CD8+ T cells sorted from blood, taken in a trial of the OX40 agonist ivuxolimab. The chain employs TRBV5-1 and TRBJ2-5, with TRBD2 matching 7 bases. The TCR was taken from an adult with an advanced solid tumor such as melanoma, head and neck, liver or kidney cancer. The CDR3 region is CASSAEASGQETQYF. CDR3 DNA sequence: TGCGCCAGCAGCGCGGAGGCTAGCGGCCAAGAGACCCAGTACTTC.